Here is one T cell receptor (beta chain) with its context. This sample was included in a study of blood T cell repertoires in COVID-19. Study context: The samples span acute and convalescent COVID-19 from the United States, Italy and Spain. Sources were T cells, B-cell-depleted T cells, or PBMCs; the material itself was cDNA or gDNA.

How the authors handled the data: Reference gene primer amplification gave nucleated cell count estimates. The repertoire was sequenced with immunoSEQ multiplex PCR; TCRdb's copy has only in-frame clones and lacks some. D and trimming come from the DNA, and the V and J calls and clone size come from that table. The data hold about 150,000 clones, with more than 65% observed a single time. Germline V gives CDR1 LNHDA, CDR2 SQIVND (reference sequence). The CDR3 is 14 amino acids. With 3 bases clipped from V and 8 bases from J, the junction kept 2 bases outside the gene matches. Material for sequencing was peripheral blood. The TCR sequence derives from a man aged 55 to 69 with acute or convalescent COVID-19. The V call is TRBV19, the J call TRBJ2-1; 12 bases are a match to TRBD1. As DNA, the CDR3 is TGTGCCAGTAGTATCGGGACAGGGGGCTATGAGCAGTTCTTC. Translation gives CASSIGTGGYEQFF.